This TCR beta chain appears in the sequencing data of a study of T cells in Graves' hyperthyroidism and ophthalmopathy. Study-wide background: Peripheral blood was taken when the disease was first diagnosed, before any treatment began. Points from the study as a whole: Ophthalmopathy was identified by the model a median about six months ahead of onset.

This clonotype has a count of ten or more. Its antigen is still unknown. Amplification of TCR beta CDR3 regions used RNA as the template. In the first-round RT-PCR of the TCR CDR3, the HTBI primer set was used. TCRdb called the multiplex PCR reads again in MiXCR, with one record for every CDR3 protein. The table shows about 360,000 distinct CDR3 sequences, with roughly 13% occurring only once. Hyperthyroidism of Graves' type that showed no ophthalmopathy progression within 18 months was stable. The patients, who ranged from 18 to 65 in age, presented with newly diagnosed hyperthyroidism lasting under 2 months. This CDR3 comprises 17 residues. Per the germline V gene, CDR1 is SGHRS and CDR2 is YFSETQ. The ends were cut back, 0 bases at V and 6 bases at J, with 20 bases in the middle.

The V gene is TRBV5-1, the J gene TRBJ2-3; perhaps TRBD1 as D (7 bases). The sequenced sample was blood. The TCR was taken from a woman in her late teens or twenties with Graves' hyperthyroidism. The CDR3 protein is CASSLAPGGLASDTQYF. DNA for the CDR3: TGCGCCAGCAGCTTGGCCCCAGGGGGGTTAGCGTCCGATACGCAGTATTTT.